This TCR beta chain is drawn from a study of control samples from healthy donors and cancer patients. The germline V gene has CDR1 SGHVS and CDR2 FNYEAQ. This CDR3 comprises 16 residues. V lost 4 bases and J lost 0, with 14 bases in between. The method was immunoSEQ multiplex PCR; TCRdb's version includes in-frame clones alone and lacks a portion of them. The sample has about 80,000 clones; under 90% are singletons. The clonotype was recovered from a man in his fifties or sixties in good health. V usage is TRBV7-6 and J usage is TRBJ2-3; TRBD1 might be the D (6 bases). The sample consisted of blood. The CDR3 DNA reads as TGTGCCAGCAGCTCCCGACAGGTTACTAGCACAGATACGCAGTATTTT. Translating it yields CASSSRQVTSTDTQYF.